Following are 6 T cell receptor beta chains from one sample sequenced in a study of blood T cell repertoires in COVID-19 (dated by TCRdb to the early 2020s). Receptors were amplified or captured by the immunoSEQ multiplex PCR assay. This is the immuneACCESS table as TCRdb keeps it, with only in-frame sequences that have V and J called. A part of the clones is gone; compared with another copy, unresolved V genes explain less than half, and the rest is unexplained. The sample records hundreds of thousands of clones, approximately 84% of which are singletons. Jointly, the top ten make up around 9.1% of the sample. Sequenced material: peripheral blood. All receptors derive from a human donor in a cohort sampled during active COVID-19.

Remarks on this clone: This may arise from a read error, as a much more abundant clone is one base away. The same CDR3 also results from other DNA sequences found in this sample. The chain uses TRBV12-3 or TRBV12-4 and TRBJ1-1, with D hard to call. V dropped 3 bases and J dropped 0 bases, with 5 bases sitting between them. The CDR3 is 13 residues long. The CDR3: CASSFTVNTEAFF. DNA for the CDR3: TGTGCCAGCAGTTTCACGGTGAACACTGAAGCTTTCTTT.

The chain is built from TRBV7-8 and TRBJ2-3, with a weak D call TRBD2 (7 bases). Germline CDR1 reads SGHVS; CDR2 reads FQNEAQ. V was cut by 3 bases and J by 0 bases, with 16 bases left in between. CDR3 size: 17 residues. DNA for the CDR3: TGTGCCAGCAGCTTGAGGGGGGGACATACTAGCACAGATACGCAGTATTTT. Translating gives CASSLRGGHTSTDTQYF.

CDR3 DNA: TGTGCCAGCTCACCTTTGGCAGGGGGCGGCTCCGGGGAGCTGTTTTTT. Encoded protein: CASSPLAGGGSGELFF. The gene calls are TRBV18 and TRBJ2-2; 8 nucleotides line up with TRBD1. From germline, CDR1 is KGHSH and CDR2 LQKENI. V lost 3 bases to trimming and J lost 6 bases; unmatched junction nucleotides: 9. CDR3 length: 16 residues.

The chain uses TRBV6-5 and TRBJ2-7, with 9 bases aligning to TRBD1. The CDR3 runs 14 residues. Germline-derived CDR1 and CDR2 are MNHEY and SVGAGI. V was pared by 8 bases and J by 1 base, with 6 bases of the junction left unmatched. The CDR3 coding sequence is TGTGCCAGCGGTAGCGACAGGGGGTCCTACGAGCAGTACTTC. This gives the protein CASGSDRGSYEQYF.

The J gene is TRBJ2-5, the V gene TRBV15; a weak D match, TRBD2 (6 bases). The CDR3 contains 15 residues. V was cut by 1 base and J by 2 bases, with 11 bases left in between. Per the germline V gene, CDR1 is LNHNV and CDR2 is YYDKDF (reference sequence). CDR3 protein: CATSRGMAGQETQYF. CDR3 in DNA: TGTGCCACCAGCAGAGGAATGGCGGGACAAGAGACCCAGTACTTC.

Many counts were recorded for this clone. The gene calls are TRBV5-4 and TRBJ1-2; TRBD1 aligns across 7 bases. V lost 0 bases to trimming and J lost 10 bases; unmatched junction nucleotides: 15. Germline V gene lookup returns CDR1 SGHNT and CDR2 YYREEE (reference sequence). This CDR3 region has 16 residues. Written as DNA, the CDR3 is TGTGCCAGCAGCTTGGCCTTGATTACAGGGGTTAATTCCTACACCTTC. Encoded protein: CASSLALITGVNSYTF.